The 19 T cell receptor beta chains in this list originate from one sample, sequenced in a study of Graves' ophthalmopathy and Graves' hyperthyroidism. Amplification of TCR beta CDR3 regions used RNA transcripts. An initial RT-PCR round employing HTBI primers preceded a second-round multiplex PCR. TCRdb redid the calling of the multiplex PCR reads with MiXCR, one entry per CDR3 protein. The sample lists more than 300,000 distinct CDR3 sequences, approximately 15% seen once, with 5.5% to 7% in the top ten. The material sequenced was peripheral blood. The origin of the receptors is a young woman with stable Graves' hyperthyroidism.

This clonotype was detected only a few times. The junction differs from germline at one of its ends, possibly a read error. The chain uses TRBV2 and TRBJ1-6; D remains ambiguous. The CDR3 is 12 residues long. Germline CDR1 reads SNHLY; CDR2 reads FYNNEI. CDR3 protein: CASSDPNSHLHF. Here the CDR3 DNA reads TGTGCCAGCAGTGACCCGAATTCACACCTCCACTTT.

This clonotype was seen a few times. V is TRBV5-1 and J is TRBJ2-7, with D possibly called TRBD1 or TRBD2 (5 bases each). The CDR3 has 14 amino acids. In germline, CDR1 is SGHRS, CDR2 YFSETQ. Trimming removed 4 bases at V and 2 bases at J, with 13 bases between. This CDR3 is CASSATGATYEQYF. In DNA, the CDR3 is TGCGCCAGCAGCGCAACCGGGGCCACCTACGAGCAGTACTTC.

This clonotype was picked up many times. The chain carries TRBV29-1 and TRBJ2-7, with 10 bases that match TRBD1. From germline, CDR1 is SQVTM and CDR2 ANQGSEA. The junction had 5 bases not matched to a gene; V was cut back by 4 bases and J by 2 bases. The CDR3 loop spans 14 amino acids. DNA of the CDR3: TGCAGCGTTGCCCGGACAGGGGGGACCTACGAGCAGTACTTC. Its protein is CSVARTGGTYEQYF.

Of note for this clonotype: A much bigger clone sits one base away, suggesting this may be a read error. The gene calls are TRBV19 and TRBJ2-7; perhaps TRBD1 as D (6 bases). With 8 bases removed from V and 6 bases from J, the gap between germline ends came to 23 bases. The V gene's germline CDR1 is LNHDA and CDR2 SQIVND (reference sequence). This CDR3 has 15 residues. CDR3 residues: CASRYHRVPPGEQYF. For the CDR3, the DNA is TGTGCCAGTCGTTACCACAGGGTTCCGCCGGGCGAGCAGTACTTC.

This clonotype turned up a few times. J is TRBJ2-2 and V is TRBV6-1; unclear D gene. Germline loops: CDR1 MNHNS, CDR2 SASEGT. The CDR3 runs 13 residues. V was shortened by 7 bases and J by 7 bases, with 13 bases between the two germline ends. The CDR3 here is CASKENWGGELFF. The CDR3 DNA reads TGTGCCAGCAAGGAGAATTGGGGCGGGGAGCTGTTTTTT.

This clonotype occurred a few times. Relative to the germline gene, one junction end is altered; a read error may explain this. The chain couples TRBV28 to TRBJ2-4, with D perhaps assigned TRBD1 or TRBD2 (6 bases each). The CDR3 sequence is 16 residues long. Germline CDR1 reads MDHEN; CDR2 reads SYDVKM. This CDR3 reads CASSLEGLGAKNIKYF. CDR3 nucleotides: TGTGCCAGCAGTTTGGAGGGGTTGGGGGCCAAAAACATTAAGTACTTC.

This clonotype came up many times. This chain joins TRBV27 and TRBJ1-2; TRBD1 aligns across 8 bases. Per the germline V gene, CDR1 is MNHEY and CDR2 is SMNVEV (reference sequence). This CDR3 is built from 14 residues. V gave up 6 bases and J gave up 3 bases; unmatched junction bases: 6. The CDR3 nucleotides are TGTGCCAGCAGCTTGACAGGGGTTGACTATGGCTACACCTTC. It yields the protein CASSLTGVDYGYTF.

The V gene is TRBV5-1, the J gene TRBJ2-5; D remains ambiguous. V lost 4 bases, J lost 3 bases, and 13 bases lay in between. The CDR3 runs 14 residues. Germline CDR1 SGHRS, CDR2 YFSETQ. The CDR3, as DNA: TGCGCCAGCAGCGTAGGGCCGGTGGAAGAGACCCAGTACTTC. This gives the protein CASSVGPVEETQYF.

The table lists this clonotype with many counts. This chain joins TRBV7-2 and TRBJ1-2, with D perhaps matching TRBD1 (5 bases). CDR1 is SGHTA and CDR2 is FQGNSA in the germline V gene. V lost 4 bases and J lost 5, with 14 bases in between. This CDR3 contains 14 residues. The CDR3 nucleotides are TGTGCCAGCAGCTCCCCGGGGCAGGAGTATGGCTACACCTTC. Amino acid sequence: CASSSPGQEYGYTF. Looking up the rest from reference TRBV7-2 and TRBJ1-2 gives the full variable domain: GAGVSQSPSNKVTEKGKDVELRCDPISGHTALYWYRQSLGQGLEFLIYFQGNSAPDKSGLPSDRFSAERTGGSVSTLTIQRTQQEDSAVYLCASSSPGQEYGYTFGSGTRLTVV.

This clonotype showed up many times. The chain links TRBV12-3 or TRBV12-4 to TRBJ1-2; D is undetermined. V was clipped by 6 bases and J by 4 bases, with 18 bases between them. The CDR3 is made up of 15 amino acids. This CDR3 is CASSLLTPASYGYTF. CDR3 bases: TGTGCCAGCAGCCTACTGACCCCCGCTAGCTATGGCTACACCTTC.

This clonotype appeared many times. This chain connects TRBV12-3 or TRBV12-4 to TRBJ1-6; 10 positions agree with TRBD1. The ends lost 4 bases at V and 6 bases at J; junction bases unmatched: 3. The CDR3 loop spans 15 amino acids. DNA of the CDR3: TGTGCCAGCAGTTACGGGGACAGGGGTAATTCACCCCTCCACTTT. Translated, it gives CASSYGDRGNSPLHF.

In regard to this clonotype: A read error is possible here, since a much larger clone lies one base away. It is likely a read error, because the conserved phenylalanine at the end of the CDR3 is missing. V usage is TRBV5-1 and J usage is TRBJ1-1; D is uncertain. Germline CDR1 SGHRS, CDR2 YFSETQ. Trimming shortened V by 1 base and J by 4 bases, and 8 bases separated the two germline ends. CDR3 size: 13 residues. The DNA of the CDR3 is TGCGCCAGCAGCTTGACCGCAGCCACTGAAGCTTTCCTT. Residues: CASSLTAATEAFL.

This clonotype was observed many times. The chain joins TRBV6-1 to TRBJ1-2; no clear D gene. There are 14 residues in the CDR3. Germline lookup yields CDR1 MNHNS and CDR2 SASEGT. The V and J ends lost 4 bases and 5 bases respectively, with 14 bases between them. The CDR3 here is CASSVAGVFYGYTF. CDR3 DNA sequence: TGTGCCAGCAGTGTTGCAGGTGTCTTTTATGGCTACACCTTC.

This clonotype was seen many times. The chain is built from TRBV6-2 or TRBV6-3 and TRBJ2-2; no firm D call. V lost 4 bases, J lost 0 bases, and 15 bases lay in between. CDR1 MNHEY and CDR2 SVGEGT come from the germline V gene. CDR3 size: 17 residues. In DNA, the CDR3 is TGTGCCAGCAGTTTAACGGGTGTTGGTGCGAACACCGGGGAGCTGTTTTTT. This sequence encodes CASSLTGVGANTGELFF.

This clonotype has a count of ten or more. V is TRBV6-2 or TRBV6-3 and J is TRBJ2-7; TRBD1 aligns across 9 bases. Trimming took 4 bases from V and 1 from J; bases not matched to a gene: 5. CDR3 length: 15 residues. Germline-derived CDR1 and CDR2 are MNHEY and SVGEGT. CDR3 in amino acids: CASSLTGQGSYEQYF. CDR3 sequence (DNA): TGTGCCAGCAGTTTAACCGGACAGGGGTCCTACGAGCAGTACTTC.

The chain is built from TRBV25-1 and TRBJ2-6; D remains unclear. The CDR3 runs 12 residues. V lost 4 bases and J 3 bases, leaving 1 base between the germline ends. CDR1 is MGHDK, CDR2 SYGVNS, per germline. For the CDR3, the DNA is TGTGCCAGCAGTGTTGGGGCCAACGTCCTGACTTTC. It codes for CASSVGANVLTF.

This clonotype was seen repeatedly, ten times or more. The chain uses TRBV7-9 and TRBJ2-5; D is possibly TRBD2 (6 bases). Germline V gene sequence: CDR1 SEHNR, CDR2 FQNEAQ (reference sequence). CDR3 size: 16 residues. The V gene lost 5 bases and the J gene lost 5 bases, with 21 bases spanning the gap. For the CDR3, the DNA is TGTGCCAGCAGCCCGACGCGGGCTGCCCGGGGGGAGACCCAGTACTTC. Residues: CASSPTRAARGETQYF.

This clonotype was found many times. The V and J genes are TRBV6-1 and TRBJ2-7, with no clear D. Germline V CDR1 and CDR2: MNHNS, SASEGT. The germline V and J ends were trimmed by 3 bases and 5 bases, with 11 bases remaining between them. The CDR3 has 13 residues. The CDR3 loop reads CASSDYMGDEQYF. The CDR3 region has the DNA TGTGCCAGCAGTGATTACATGGGCGACGAGCAGTACTTC.

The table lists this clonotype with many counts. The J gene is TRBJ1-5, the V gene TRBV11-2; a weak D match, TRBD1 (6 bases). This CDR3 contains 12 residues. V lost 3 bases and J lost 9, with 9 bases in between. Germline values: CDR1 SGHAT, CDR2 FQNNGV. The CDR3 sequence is CASSFTGSPQHF. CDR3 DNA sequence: TGTGCCAGCAGCTTCACAGGGTCGCCCCAGCATTTT.